This T cell receptor (beta chain) was found in a study of T-cell reconstitution after alpha-beta-depleted transplantation in children. In the case of this clonotype: Its antigen is currently unknown.

V gave up 5 bases and J gave up 4 bases, with 5 bases separating them. The CDR3 covers 12 residues. Per the germline V gene, CDR1 is SGHTA and CDR2 is FQGNSA. It was with unique molecular identifiers that the TCRbeta library was prepared. TCRdb reanalysed the PCR reads using MiXCR and keeps one entry per CDR3 protein. The sample holds 440,000 or so distinct CDR3 sequences; over 40% are singletons and the top ten take 25% to 30%. Findings and caveats of the study: The study traced high day-60 TCRbeta diversity in some patients to surviving recipient T cells and thymic progenitors. Expanded clones from the graft, numbering several hundred, reportedly supplied alpha-beta T cells about two months after transplant.

The V gene is TRBV7-2, the J gene TRBJ2-2, with D perhaps given as TRBD1 or TRBD2 (5 bases each). This TCR derives from a girl aged 2-15 years with aplastic anemia, due to receive a stem cell transplant. Source: PBMCs, taken before TCRalphabeta/CD19-depleted stem cell transplant. The CDR3: CASSGGTGELFF. The CDR3 nucleotides are TGTGCCAGCAGCGGGGGCACCGGGGAGCTGTTTTTT.